This entry concerns a single T cell receptor (beta chain). The antigen remains undetermined. This entry comes from a study of cytomegalovirus exposure and HLA in healthy donors. The primer mix had 60 Vbeta and 13 Jbeta primers. Measured with immunoSEQ multiplex PCR; TCRdb has only the in-frame clones, and not every one. The top ten clones hold approximately 4% of a sample with approximately 130,000 clones, 80% of them seen once. V shed 6 bases and J 6 bases; nucleotides not matched to a gene: 11. The CDR3 covers 15 residues. Germline V CDR1 and CDR2: LNHDA, SQIVND (reference sequence). Findings and limits, study-wide: Under in vitro conditions, a few CMV-associated chains were confirmed as specific for CMV antigens. Using a false discovery rate of 0.05, a later analysis showed that approximately 16,000 TCR beta sequences were associated with HLA alleles.

The sequence derives from a woman between 40 and 55 years old in good health and CMV-seronegative. Sequenced material: PBMCs. The rearrangement joins TRBV19 to TRBJ2-7, with 10 bases fitting TRBD2. The CDR3 DNA follows: TGTGCCAGTAGCATCACCCTAAGCGGGAGGGGCGAGCAGTACTTC. Translated, it gives CASSITLSGRGEQYF.